This passage covers 8 T cell receptor beta chains from one sample sequenced in a study of identical twins. TCRdb reprocessed the 5' RACE reads via MiXCR and lists one record per CDR3 protein. The top ten clones hold 1.5% to 2% of a sample with hundreds of thousands of distinct CDR3 sequences, under 8.5% of them seen once. This same sample was also part of a study on yellow fever vaccine responses in identical twins.

The sequenced sample consisted of PBMCs. The receptor source for this set is a woman aged 18-30 years in good health.

In its sample, this clonotype was seen a few times. The chain couples TRBV24-1 to TRBJ2-7, with TRBD1 as a possible D gene (6 bases). This CDR3 is built from 15 residues. The V gene lost 3 bases and the J gene lost 4 bases, with 15 bases spanning the gap. Germline CDR1 reads KGHDR; CDR2 reads SFDVKD. The CDR3 DNA sequence: TGTGCCACCAGTGATAGCAGGACAGTGAGGTACGAGCAGTACTTC. Its protein product is CATSDSRTVRYEQYF.

This clonotype was detected many times. This chain joins TRBV12-3 or TRBV12-4 and TRBJ1-5; no reliable D call. V was cut by 7 bases and J by 6 bases, with 16 bases left in between. The CDR3 has 14 residues. The chain's CDR3 is CASTTRPASQPQHF. CDR3 nucleotides: TGTGCCAGCACCACCCGACCGGCGAGTCAGCCCCAGCATTTT.

This clonotype has at least ten counts. The rearrangement joins TRBV25-1 to TRBJ2-7; no clear D gene. This CDR3 has 13 amino acids. Germline V gene sequence: CDR1 MGHDK, CDR2 SYGVNS. V was pared by 3 bases and J by 2 bases, with 8 bases between. CDR3 protein: CASSELGTYEQYF. In nucleotides, the CDR3 is TGTGCCAGCAGTGAGCTGGGTACCTACGAGCAGTACTTC.

This clonotype was detected ten times or more. As DNA, the CDR3 is TGTGCCAGCAGTGAATGGCCTAGCCCCTCCTACGAGCAGTACTTC. Its protein is CASSEWPSPSYEQYF. The chain employs TRBV2 and TRBJ2-7; maybe TRBD2 (5 bases). CDR1 and CDR2 (germline): SNHLY, FYNNEI. The CDR3 spans 15 residues. With 2 bases removed from V and 0 bases from J, the gap between germline ends came to 11 bases.

The chain employs TRBV5-5 and TRBJ1-2, with D possibly TRBD1 on 6 matching bases. Germline V gene lookup returns CDR1 SGHKS and CDR2 YYEKEE (reference sequence). CDR3 length: 18 residues. Trimming took off 0 bases at V and 7 bases at J, with 25 bases between the two ends. The CDR3 coding sequence is TGTGCCAGCAGCTTGGATGCCACCATCGGGGGGCGATTAGCTGGCTACACCTTC. Amino acids: CASSLDATIGGRLAGYTF.

The sample holds many counts of this clonotype. The J gene is TRBJ2-3, the V gene TRBV12-3 or TRBV12-4, with 7 positions matching TRBD2. V was pared by 7 bases and J by 3 bases, with 10 bases of the junction left unmatched. This CDR3 comprises 15 residues. The CDR3 DNA sequence: TGTGCCAGCACCTTGACTAGCTCAAAAACAGATACGCAGTATTTT. Translating gives CASTLTSSKTDTQYF.

Comment on this clonotype: A much larger clone lies one base from this, so it may be a read error. The chain employs TRBV20-1 and TRBJ2-2; D is uncertain. The V gene lost 3 bases and the J gene lost 1 base, with 6 bases spanning the gap. Germline V lookup: CDR1 DFQATT, CDR2 SNEGSKA (reference sequence). The CDR3 spans 13 residues. The CDR3 sequence: CSARERNTGELFF. In DNA form, the CDR3 reads TGCAGTGCTAGGGAAAGGAACACCGGGGAGCTGTTTTTT.

This clonotype has just a few counts. The chain uses TRBV27 and TRBJ2-4; TRBD2 aligns across 7 bases. The V and J ends lost 2 bases and 4 bases, in that order; junction bases with no gene match: 8. CDR1 and CDR2 from the germline V gene are MNHEY and SMNVEV (reference sequence). CDR3 length: 16 amino acids. CDR3 in amino acids: CASSLGRVGQKNIQYF. In DNA form, the CDR3 reads TGTGCCAGCAGTTTAGGGAGGGTCGGGCAGAAAAACATTCAGTACTTC.